What follows are 20 T cell receptor beta chains derived from one specimen sequenced in a study of vaccination and CD4 T cells after COVID-19. Their antigens are not known. The Oncomine TCR Beta short-read assay sequenced DNA from cultured CD4+ T cells. MiXCR, run by TCRdb on the PCR reads, gives a single entry per CDR3 protein. The sample includes 20,000 to 25,000 distinct CDR3 sequences, approximately 57% of them seen just once. Treatment of the sample: approximately 9-day PBMC culture with coronavirus spike peptide pools or control peptides (ViraFEST assay). Sequencing used CD4+ T cells from blood, cultured in vitro, obtained after SARS-CoV-2 vaccination. Every receptor here comes from a human donor who received a COVID-19 vaccine.

This chain links TRBV7-6 with TRBJ1-2; possible D gene TRBD1, 5 bases. The V end was cut by 0 bases, the J end by 8 bases, with 10 bases between. The CDR3 is 13 residues long. Looked up from germline, CDR1 is SGHVS and CDR2 is FNYEAQ. The DNA of the CDR3 is TGTGCCAGCAGCTTAGCGTCAGGGATCGGCTACACCTTC. Protein product: CASSLASGIGYTF.

The J gene is TRBJ2-7, the V gene TRBV6-5; 12 positions match TRBD2. The CDR3 totals 17 residues. Germline lookup yields CDR1 MNHEY and CDR2 SVGAGI. The trim removed 2 bases at V and 3 bases at J, leaving 8 bases unmatched. The CDR3 loop reads CASSYALLAGGDYEQYF. The CDR3 coding sequence is TGTGCCAGCAGTTACGCCCTCCTAGCGGGGGGGGACTACGAGCAGTACTTC.

DNA of the CDR3: TGTGCCACCAGTGATTACGGACTGCTCAAAGAGACCCAGTACTTC. Its protein is CATSDYGLLKETQYF. V is TRBV24-1 and J is TRBJ2-5, with D perhaps matching TRBD2 (5 bases). V was shortened by 2 bases and J by 3 bases, with 12 bases between the two germline ends. Germline loops: CDR1 KGHDR, CDR2 SFDVKD. This CDR3 spans 15 amino acids.

The CDR3 reads CASSLKGDSPLHF. CDR3 DNA sequence: TGTGCCAGCAGTTTAAAAGGGGATTCACCCCTCCACTTT. The chain carries TRBV12-3 or TRBV12-4 and TRBJ1-6, with D perhaps TRBD1 (5 bases). Trimming left V 2 bases short and J 8 bases short, with 7 bases between. The CDR3 consists of 13 residues.

Only one count was recorded for this clonotype. V and J are TRBV20-1 and TRBJ1-2; 12 nucleotides agree with TRBD1. The CDR3 sequence is 14 residues long. V was pared by 5 bases and J by 2 bases, with 3 bases of the junction left unmatched. CDR1 DFQATT and CDR2 SNEGSKA come from the germline V gene (reference sequence). The CDR3 is CSAGGQGANYGYTF. The CDR3 nucleotides read TGCAGTGCTGGGGGACAGGGGGCCAACTATGGCTACACCTTC.

The chain joins TRBV5-8 to TRBJ2-3; D is unresolved. Germline CDR1 SGHTS, CDR2 YDEGEE. This CDR3 is 15 amino acids long. V was shortened by 1 base and J by 4 bases, with 13 bases between the two germline ends. CDR3 sequence (DNA): TGTGCCAGCAGCTTGTCAGGAAATCATCCAGATACGCAGTATTTT. Encoded protein: CASSLSGNHPDTQYF.

The chain combines TRBV7-9 with TRBJ1-1, with D possibly matching TRBD1 (5 bases). Trimming shortened V by 3 bases and J by 6 bases, and 11 bases separated the two germline ends. Germline V lookup: CDR1 SEHNR, CDR2 FQNEAQ (reference sequence). This CDR3 has 13 amino acids. CDR3 loop: CASSFMGESEAFF. DNA of the CDR3: TGTGCCAGCAGCTTTATGGGGGAATCTGAAGCTTTCTTT. Full variable domain (missing parts from reference TRBV7-9 and TRBJ1-1): DTGVSQNPRHKITKRGQNVTFRCDPISEHNRLYWYRQTLGQGPEFLTYFQNEAQLEKSRLLSDRFSAERPKGSFSTLEIQRTEQGDSAMYLCASSFMGESEAFFGQGTRLTVV.

This chain joins TRBV20-1 and TRBJ2-3; no firm D call. Trimming took off 3 bases at V and 1 base at J, with 2 bases between the two ends. Germline V gives CDR1 DFQATT, CDR2 SNEGSKA (reference sequence). The CDR3 sequence is 11 residues long. The CDR3 spells CSARGTDTQYF. The CDR3 DNA reads as TGCAGTGCTAGGGGCACAGATACGCAGTATTTT.

The rearrangement uses TRBV29-1 and TRBJ1-2; D perhaps matches TRBD1 (5 bases). In germline, CDR1 is SQVTM, CDR2 ANQGSEA. Trimming cost V 2 bases and J 0 bases, with 13 bases left between them. The length of the CDR3 is 15 residues. The CDR3 bases are TGCAGCGTTGAACGTCCCGGGGGAGCTAACTATGGCTACACCTTC. It encodes CSVERPGGANYGYTF.

The rearrangement joins TRBV5-1 to TRBJ2-6; D uncertain. Trimming stripped 4 bases from V and 2 bases from J, with 10 bases between. Germline V lookup: CDR1 SGHRS, CDR2 YFSETQ. The CDR3 covers 15 residues. The CDR3 sequence is CASSLPSAGANVLTF. The CDR3 DNA reads as TGCGCCAGCAGCCTCCCCTCAGCTGGGGCCAACGTCCTGACTTTC.

V usage is TRBV6-2 or TRBV6-3 and J usage is TRBJ1-5, with D unresolved. This CDR3 region has 13 residues. With 11 bases removed from V and 4 bases from J, the gap between germline ends came to 15 bases. In germline, CDR1 is MNHEY, CDR2 SVGEGT. The CDR3 here is CAVGSGLNQPQHF. The CDR3 nucleotides read TGTGCCGTAGGCTCAGGACTAAATCAGCCCCAGCATTTT.

The chain links TRBV7-9 to TRBJ1-1; the match to TRBD1 covers 7 bases. The trim removed 2 bases at V and 1 base at J, leaving 1 base unmatched. The CDR3 consists of 14 residues. Germline CDR1 and CDR2: SEHNR and FQNEAQ (reference sequence). The CDR3 DNA sequence: TGTGCCAGCAGCTTATCAGGGGGGAACACTGAAGCTTTCTTT. It is translated as CASSLSGGNTEAFF.

The gene calls are TRBV12-5 and TRBJ1-5, with TRBD1 matching 9 bases. CDR3 length equals 20 residues. Trimming removed 5 bases from V and 0 bases from J; junction bases left unmatched: 17. The germline V gene has CDR1 LGHNT and CDR2 FRNRAP. CDR3 residues: CASGHGQGPSKPYSNQPQHF. CDR3 DNA sequence: TGTGCTAGTGGTCACGGACAGGGGCCGTCCAAACCTTATAGCAATCAGCCCCAGCATTTT.

V usage is TRBV19 and J usage is TRBJ2-5, with 9 bases fitting TRBD1. The germline V gene has CDR1 LNHDA and CDR2 SQIVND (reference sequence). V dropped 3 bases and J dropped 5; count of bases not matched to a gene: 1. The CDR3 contains 13 residues. The CDR3 loop reads CASSIGQGETQYF. CDR3 nucleotides: TGTGCCAGTAGTATCGGACAGGGGGAGACCCAGTACTTC.

The chain carries TRBV6-1 and TRBJ1-6; TRBD1 agrees at 8 bases. Germline loops: CDR1 MNHNS, CDR2 SASEGT. J gave up 7 bases and V 6 bases, and 8 bases lay outside the gene matches. The length of the CDR3 is 15 residues. The CDR3, as DNA: TGTGCCAGCAGCCCTCGGACAGGGTGGAATTCACCCCTCCACTTT. It codes for CASSPRTGWNSPLHF.

This clonotype was counted between two and nine times. The chain couples TRBV19 to TRBJ1-1; 7 bases fit TRBD1. Germline V lookup: CDR1 LNHDA, CDR2 SQIVND (reference sequence). There are 14 residues in the CDR3. J gave up 6 bases and V 5 bases, and 9 bases lay outside the gene matches. This CDR3 is CASSQQGTLAEAFF. The CDR3 nucleotides are TGTGCCAGTAGTCAACAGGGGACCCTCGCTGAAGCTTTCTTT.

This clonotype was observed a few times. The V call is TRBV11-2, the J call TRBJ1-1; D gene uncertain. The CDR3 covers 12 residues. The V end lost 4 bases, the J end lost 6 bases, and 9 bases lay between the germline ends. CDR1 SGHAT and CDR2 FQNNGV come from the germline V gene. The CDR3, as DNA: TGTGCCAGCAGCTCGATCCGCGCTGAAGCTTTCTTT. Amino acids: CASSSIRAEAFF.

This rearrangement joins TRBV27 to TRBJ1-6, with D maybe TRBD1 (6 bases). Trimming stripped 2 bases from V and 0 bases from J, with 26 bases between. From germline, CDR1 is MNHEY and CDR2 SMNVEV (reference sequence). The CDR3 extends over 22 amino acids. CDR3 DNA sequence: TGTGCCAGCAGTTTAACAACTGAGGAGCCCGGACAGACGAGCTCCTATAATTCACCCCTCCACTTT. Translating gives CASSLTTEEPGQTSSYNSPLHF.

This clonotype showed up just once. The genes are TRBV12-3 or TRBV12-4 and TRBJ1-2, with D perhaps TRBD1 (6 bases). This CDR3 region has 15 residues. The V end was cut by 6 bases, the J end by 5 bases, with 19 bases between. CDR3 sequence reads: CASRSSDSPRYGYTF. CDR3 coding DNA: TGTGCCAGCAGGTCATCGGACAGCCCTCGGTATGGCTACACCTTC.

V usage is TRBV27 and J usage is TRBJ2-7; 8 bases are a match to TRBD1. The length of the CDR3 is 15 residues. The trim removed 3 bases at V and 3 bases at J, leaving 7 bases unmatched. Germline values: CDR1 MNHEY, CDR2 SMNVEV (reference sequence). DNA for the CDR3: TGTGCCAGCAGTTTCGCGGACAGGGCCCACTACGAGCAGTACTTC. Amino acid sequence: CASSFADRAHYEQYF.